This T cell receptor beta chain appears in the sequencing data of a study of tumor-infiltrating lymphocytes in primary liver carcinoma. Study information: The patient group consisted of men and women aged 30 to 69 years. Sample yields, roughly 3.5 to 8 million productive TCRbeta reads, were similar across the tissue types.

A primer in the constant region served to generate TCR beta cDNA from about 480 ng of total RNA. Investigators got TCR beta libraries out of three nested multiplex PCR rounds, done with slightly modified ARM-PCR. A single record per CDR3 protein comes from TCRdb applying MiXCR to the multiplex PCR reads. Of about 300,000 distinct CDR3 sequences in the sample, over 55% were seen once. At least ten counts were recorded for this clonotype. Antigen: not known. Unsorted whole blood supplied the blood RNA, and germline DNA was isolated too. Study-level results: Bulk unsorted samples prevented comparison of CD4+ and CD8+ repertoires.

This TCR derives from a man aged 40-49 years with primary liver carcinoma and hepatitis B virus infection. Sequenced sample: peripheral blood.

The CDR3 region has the DNA TGTGCCAGCAGTGAAGCCCGCGAGACCCAGTACTTC. Protein: CASSEARETQYF. V usage is TRBV6-1 and J usage is TRBJ2-5; the D is unclear. The CDR3 has 12 residues. Germline-derived CDR1 and CDR2 are MNHNS and SASEGT. V was shortened by 0 bases and J by 5 bases, with 4 bases between the two germline ends.